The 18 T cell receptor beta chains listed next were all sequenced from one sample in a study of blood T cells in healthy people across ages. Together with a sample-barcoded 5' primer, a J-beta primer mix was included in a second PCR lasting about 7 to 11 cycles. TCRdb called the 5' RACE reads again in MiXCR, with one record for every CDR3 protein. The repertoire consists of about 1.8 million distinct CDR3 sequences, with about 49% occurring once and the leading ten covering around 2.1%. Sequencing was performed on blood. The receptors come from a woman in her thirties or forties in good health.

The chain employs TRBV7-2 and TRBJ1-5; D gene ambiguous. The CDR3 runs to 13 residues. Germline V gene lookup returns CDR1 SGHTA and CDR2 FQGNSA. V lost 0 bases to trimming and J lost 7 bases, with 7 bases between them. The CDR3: CASSLAFMQPQHF. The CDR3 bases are TGTGCCAGCAGCTTAGCGTTTATGCAGCCCCAGCATTTT. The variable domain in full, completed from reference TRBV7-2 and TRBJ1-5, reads GAGVSQSPSNKVTEKGKDVELRCDPISGHTALYWYRQSLGQGLEFLIYFQGNSAPDKSGLPSDRFSAERTGGSVSTLTIQRTQQEDSAVYLCASSLAFMQPQHFGDGTRLSIL.

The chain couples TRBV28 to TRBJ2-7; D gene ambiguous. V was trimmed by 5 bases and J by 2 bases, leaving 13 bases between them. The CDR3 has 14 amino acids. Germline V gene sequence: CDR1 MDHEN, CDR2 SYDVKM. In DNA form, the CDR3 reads TGTGCCAGCAGTCCGCCAGTGGCGACCTACGAGCAGTACTTC. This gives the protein CASSPPVATYEQYF.

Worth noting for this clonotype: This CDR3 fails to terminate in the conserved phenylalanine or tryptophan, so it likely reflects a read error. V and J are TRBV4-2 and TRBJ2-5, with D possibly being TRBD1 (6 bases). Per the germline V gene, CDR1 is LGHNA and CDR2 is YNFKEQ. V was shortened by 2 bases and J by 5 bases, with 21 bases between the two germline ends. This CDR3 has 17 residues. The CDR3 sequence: CASSQRDSRGSLETQYI. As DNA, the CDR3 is TGTGCCAGCAGCCAACGGGATAGCAGGGGATCTCTCGAGACCCAGTACATC.

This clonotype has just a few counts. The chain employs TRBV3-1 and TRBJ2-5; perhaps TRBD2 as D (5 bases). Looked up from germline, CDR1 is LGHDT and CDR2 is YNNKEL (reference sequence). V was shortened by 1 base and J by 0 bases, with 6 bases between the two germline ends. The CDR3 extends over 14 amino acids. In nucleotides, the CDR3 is TGTGCCAGCAGCCAAGGAGGGAACCAAGAGACCCAGTACTTC. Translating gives CASSQGGNQETQYF.

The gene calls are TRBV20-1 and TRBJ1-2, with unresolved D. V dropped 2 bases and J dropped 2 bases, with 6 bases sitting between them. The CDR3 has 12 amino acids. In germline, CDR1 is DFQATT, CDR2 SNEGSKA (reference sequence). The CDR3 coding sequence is TGCAGTGCTAGATCAGAAAACTATGGCTACACCTTC. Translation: CSARSENYGYTF.

The CDR3 sequence is CASSGGHLLGEQFF. Here the CDR3 DNA reads TGTGCCAGCAGCGGGGGACATCTTTTGGGTGAGCAGTTCTTC. The chain combines TRBV7-9 with TRBJ2-1, with D possibly being TRBD1 (6 bases). Deletions cut 5 bases from V and 9 bases from J, with 17 bases between. Germline values: CDR1 SEHNR, CDR2 FQNEAQ (reference sequence). The CDR3 contains 14 residues.

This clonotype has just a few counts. CDR3 sequence reads: CASSLGRFNSPLHF. CDR3 DNA: TGTGCCAGCAGTTTAGGACGGTTTAATTCACCCCTCCACTTT. The J gene is TRBJ1-6, the V gene TRBV28; no firm D call. The CDR3 spans 14 residues. Germline V gene lookup returns CDR1 MDHEN and CDR2 SYDVKM. Trimming left V 2 bases short and J 6 bases short, with 8 bases between. Together with reference TRBV28 and TRBJ1-6, the CDR3 gives the full variable domain: DVKVTQSSRYLVKRTGEKVFLECVQDMDHENMFWYRQDPGLGLRLIYFSYDVKMKEKGDIPEGYSVSREKKERFSLILESASTNQTSMYLCASSLGRFNSPLHFGNGTRLTVT.

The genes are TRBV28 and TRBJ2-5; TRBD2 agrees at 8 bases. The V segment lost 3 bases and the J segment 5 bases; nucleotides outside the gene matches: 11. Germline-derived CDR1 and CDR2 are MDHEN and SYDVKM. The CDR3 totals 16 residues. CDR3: CASSFPTSGEGETQYF. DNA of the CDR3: TGTGCCAGCAGTTTCCCCACTAGCGGAGAGGGGGAGACCCAGTACTTC. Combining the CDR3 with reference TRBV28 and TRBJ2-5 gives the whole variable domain DVKVTQSSRYLVKRTGEKVFLECVQDMDHENMFWYRQDPGLGLRLIYFSYDVKMKEKGDIPEGYSVSREKKERFSLILESASTNQTSMYLCASSFPTSGEGETQYFGPGTRLLVL.

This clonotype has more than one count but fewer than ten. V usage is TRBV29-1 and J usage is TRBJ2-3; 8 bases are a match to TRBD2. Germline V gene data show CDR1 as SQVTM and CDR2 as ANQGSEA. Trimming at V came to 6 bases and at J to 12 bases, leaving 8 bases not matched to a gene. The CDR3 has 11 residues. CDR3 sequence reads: CSVGTGGTQYF. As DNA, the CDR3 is TGCAGCGTGGGGACGGGGGGGACCCAGTATTTT.

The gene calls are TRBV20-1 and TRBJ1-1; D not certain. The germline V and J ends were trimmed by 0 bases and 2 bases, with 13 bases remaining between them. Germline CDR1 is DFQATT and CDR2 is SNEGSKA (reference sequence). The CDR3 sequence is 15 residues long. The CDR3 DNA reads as TGCAGTGCTAGAGATCTCTTGGACTTCAACACTGAAGCTTTCTTT. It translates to CSARDLLDFNTEAFF.

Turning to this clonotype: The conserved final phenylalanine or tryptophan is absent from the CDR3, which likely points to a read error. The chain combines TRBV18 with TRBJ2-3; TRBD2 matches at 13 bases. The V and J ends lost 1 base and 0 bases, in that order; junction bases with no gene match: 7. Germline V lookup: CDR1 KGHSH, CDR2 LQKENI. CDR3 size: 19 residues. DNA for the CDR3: TGTGCCAGCTCACCACGAAATCCGGGACTAGCGGGGAGCACAGATACGCAGTATTAT. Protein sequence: CASSPRNPGLAGSTDTQYY.

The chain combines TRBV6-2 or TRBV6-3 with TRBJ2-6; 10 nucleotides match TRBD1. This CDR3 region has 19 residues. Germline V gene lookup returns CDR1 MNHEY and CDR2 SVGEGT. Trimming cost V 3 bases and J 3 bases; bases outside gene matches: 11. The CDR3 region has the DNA TGTGCCAGCAGTTATCTTGCCGGGACAGGGGTATATGGGGCCAACGTCCTGACTTTC. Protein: CASSYLAGTGVYGANVLTF.

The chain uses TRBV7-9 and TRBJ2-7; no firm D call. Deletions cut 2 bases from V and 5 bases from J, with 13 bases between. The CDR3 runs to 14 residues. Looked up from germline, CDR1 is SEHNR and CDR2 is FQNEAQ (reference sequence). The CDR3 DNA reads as TGTGCCAGCAGCTTAAGGGTGTGGAAAAACGAGCAGTACTTC. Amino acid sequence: CASSLRVWKNEQYF.

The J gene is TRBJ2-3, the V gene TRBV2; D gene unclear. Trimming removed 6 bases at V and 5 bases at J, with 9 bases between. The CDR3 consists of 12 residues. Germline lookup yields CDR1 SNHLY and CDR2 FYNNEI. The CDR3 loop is CASSASGDTQYF. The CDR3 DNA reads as TGTGCCAGCAGCGCCTCCGGAGATACGCAGTATTTT. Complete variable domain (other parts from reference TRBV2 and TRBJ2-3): EPEVTQTPSHQVTQMGQEVILRCVPISNHLYFYWYRQILGQKVEFLVSFYNNEISEKSEIFDDQFSVERPDGSNFTLKIRSTKLEDSAMYFCASSASGDTQYFGPGTRLTVL.

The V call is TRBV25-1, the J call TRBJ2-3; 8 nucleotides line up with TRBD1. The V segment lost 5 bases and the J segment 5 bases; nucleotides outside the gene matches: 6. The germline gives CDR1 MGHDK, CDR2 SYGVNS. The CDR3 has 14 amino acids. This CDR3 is CASSPTTGVDTQYF. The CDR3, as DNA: TGTGCCAGCAGTCCAACGACAGGGGTAGATACGCAGTATTTT.

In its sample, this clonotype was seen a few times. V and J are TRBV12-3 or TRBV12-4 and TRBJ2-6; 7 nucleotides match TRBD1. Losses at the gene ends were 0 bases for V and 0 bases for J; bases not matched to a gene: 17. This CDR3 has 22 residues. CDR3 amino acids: CASSLARDSLAISISGANVLTF. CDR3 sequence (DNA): TGTGCCAGCAGTTTAGCCCGGGACAGCCTTGCCATTTCGATCTCTGGGGCCAACGTCCTGACTTTC.

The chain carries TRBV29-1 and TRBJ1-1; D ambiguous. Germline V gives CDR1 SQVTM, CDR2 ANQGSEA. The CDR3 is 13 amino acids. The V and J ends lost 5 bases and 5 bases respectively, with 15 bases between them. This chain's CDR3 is CSVPQHEGTEAFF. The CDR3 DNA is TGCAGCGTTCCCCAGCACGAAGGGACTGAAGCTTTCTTT.

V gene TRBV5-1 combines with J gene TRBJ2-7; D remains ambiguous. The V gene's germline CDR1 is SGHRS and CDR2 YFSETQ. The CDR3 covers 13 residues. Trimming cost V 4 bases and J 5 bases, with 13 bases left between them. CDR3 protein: CASSPLPSDEQYF. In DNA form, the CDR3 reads TGCGCCAGCAGCCCCTTACCGAGTGACGAGCAGTACTTC.